The 21 T cell receptor beta chains below come from one sample, sequenced in a study of cytomegalovirus exposure and HLA in healthy donors. Use of 60 Vbeta and 13 Jbeta primers characterized the PCR. The method was immunoSEQ multiplex PCR; TCRdb's version includes in-frame clones alone and lacks a portion of them. The data contain about 130,000 clones, around 80% of them singletons. Material for sequencing was PBMCs. These receptors were collected from a young woman in good health and CMV-seropositive.

The V call is TRBV6-1, the J call TRBJ2-3; 10 bases are shared with TRBD2. The J segment lost 4 bases and the V segment lost 1 base, leaving 5 bases of the junction unmatched. The CDR3 is 16 residues long. The germline gives CDR1 MNHNS, CDR2 SASEGT. The CDR3 reads CASSEGSSGGADTQYF. In nucleotides, the CDR3 is TGTGCCAGCAGTGAAGGAAGCAGCGGGGGGGCAGATACGCAGTATTTT.

The gene calls are TRBV10-3 and TRBJ2-7; TRBD1 matches at 7 bases. Trimming removed 7 bases from V and 1 base from J; junction bases left unmatched: 4. The germline gives CDR1 ENHRY, CDR2 SYGVKD. This CDR3 has 13 residues. The CDR3 DNA sequence: TGTGCCATCACCAGGGGGTCTTCCTACGAGCAGTACTTC. Translating it yields CAITRGSSYEQYF.

The chain has TRBV7-9 and TRBJ2-7; TRBD1 agrees at 9 bases. The CDR3 loop spans 15 amino acids. Germline CDR1 reads SEHNR; CDR2 reads FQNEAQ (reference sequence). The J segment lost 2 bases and the V segment lost 5 bases, leaving 7 bases of the junction unmatched. The CDR3 nucleotides are TGTGCCAGCAGCCAGGGGGACAGGGAGACCTACGAGCAGTACTTC. It codes for CASSQGDRETYEQYF.

The V and J genes are TRBV6-5 and TRBJ1-1; 8 bases agree with TRBD1. The CDR3 has 15 amino acids. Germline values: CDR1 MNHEY, CDR2 SVGAGI. V gave up 2 bases and J gave up 5 bases; unmatched junction bases: 7. CDR3 residues: CASSYTGGTGTEAFF. CDR3 coding DNA: TGTGCCAGCAGTTACACAGGGGGGACGGGGACTGAAGCTTTCTTT.

This clone was seen once. The chain recombines TRBV9 with TRBJ1-2, with a possible D match to TRBD1 (6 bases). V was pared by 3 bases and J by 8 bases, with 11 bases between. The CDR3 contains 12 residues. CDR1 is SGDLS and CDR2 is YYNGEE in the germline V gene. The CDR3 protein is CASSAGTRGYTF. The CDR3 DNA reads TGTGCCAGCAGCGCAGGGACACGAGGCTACACCTTC.

This clone has just one count. V and J are TRBV6-5 and TRBJ2-1, with a tentative D call TRBD1 (5 bases). Trimming removed 2 bases at V and 3 bases at J, with 11 bases between. Germline CDR1 and CDR2: MNHEY and SVGAGI. CDR3 length: 15 residues. CDR3 in amino acids: CASSYRQPFYNEQFF. The CDR3 DNA is TGTGCCAGCAGTTACCGACAGCCTTTCTACAATGAGCAGTTCTTC.

This rearrangement joins TRBV25-1 to TRBJ2-2; 13 bases agree with TRBD2. Germline CDR1 is MGHDK and CDR2 is SYGVNS. The length of the CDR3 is 18 residues. J lost 4 bases, V lost 8 bases, and 13 bases had no gene match. Written as DNA, the CDR3 is TGTGCCAGCTCCGGAGGAACTAGCGGGGGGGCGGGCACCGGGGAGCTGTTTTTT. Translated: CASSGGTSGGAGTGELFF.

The V gene is TRBV18, the J gene TRBJ1-2; D perhaps matches TRBD1 (5 bases). The CDR3 spans 13 residues. The germline V and J ends were trimmed by 3 bases and 6 bases, with 11 bases remaining between them. Germline CDR1 is KGHSH and CDR2 is LQKENI. This CDR3 reads CASSPATGDGYTF. For the CDR3, the DNA is TGTGCCAGCTCACCGGCGACGGGGGATGGCTACACCTTC. Full variable domain (missing parts from reference TRBV18 and TRBJ1-2): NAGVMQNPRHLVRRRGQEARLRCSPMKGHSHVYWYRQLPEEGLKFMVYLQKENIIDESGMPKERFSAEFPKEGPSILRIQQVVRGDSAAYFCASSPATGDGYTFGSGTRLTVV.

The V gene is TRBV14, the J gene TRBJ2-1, with 10 nucleotides matching TRBD2. Germline CDR1 SGHDN, CDR2 FVKESK. V dropped 1 base and J dropped 0; count of bases not matched to a gene: 6. This CDR3 has 18 amino acids. Written as DNA, the CDR3 is TGTGCCAGCAGCCAAGGACTAGCGGGTCCTAGCTCCTACAATGAGCAGTTCTTC. This translates into CASSQGLAGPSSYNEQFF.

The V call is TRBV6-1, the J call TRBJ2-7; a possible D gene is TRBD1 (5 bases). The germline V gene has CDR1 MNHNS and CDR2 SASEGT. The CDR3 sequence is 12 residues long. Trimming took off 10 bases at V and 2 bases at J, with 12 bases between the two ends. CDR3 nucleotides: TGTGCCACCTCTGACAGACCCTACGAGCAGTACTTC. Its translation: CATSDRPYEQYF.

The rearrangement links TRBV6-6 to TRBJ2-7; maybe TRBD2 (6 bases). In germline, CDR1 is MNHNY, CDR2 SVGAGI (reference sequence). This CDR3 comprises 16 residues. V was shortened by 0 bases and J by 3 bases, with 15 bases between the two germline ends. CDR3 in DNA: TGTGCCAGCAGTTACTCGATGACTAGTGGTGACTACGAGCAGTACTTC. Translation: CASSYSMTSGDYEQYF.

J is TRBJ1-2 and V is TRBV7-2; 9 bases are a match to TRBD1. V gave up 3 bases and J gave up 7 bases; unmatched junction bases: 12. Germline-derived CDR1 and CDR2 are SGHTA and FQGNSA. The CDR3 is 16 amino acids. Here the CDR3 DNA reads TGTGCCAGCAGCTTTGAGGGACAGGGAATCCGCGGTGGCTACACCTTC. This translates into CASSFEGQGIRGGYTF.

The J gene is TRBJ1-4, the V gene TRBV7-2; D is perhaps TRBD1 (5 bases). Germline CDR1 reads SGHTA; CDR2 reads FQGNSA. The V and J ends lost 1 base and 0 bases respectively, with 6 bases between them. CDR3 length equals 15 residues. CDR3 protein: CASSLGDSTNEKLFF. The CDR3 bases are TGTGCCAGCAGCTTAGGGGACTCAACTAATGAAAAACTGTTTTTT.

Regarding this clone: At one of its ends the junction is not consistent with the germline gene, which may arise from a read error. The CDR3 coding sequence is TGTGCCAGCAGTTTGGACAGGGGAACGGAAGAGACCCAGCACTTC. It yields the protein CASSLDRGTEETQHF. This chain uses TRBV6-1 with TRBJ2-5; 9 bases are a match to TRBD1. The CDR3 is made up of 15 amino acids. Germline V gene data show CDR1 as MNHNS and CDR2 as SASEGT.

This clone was detected once. The chain uses TRBV29-1 and TRBJ2-1; 7 nucleotides match TRBD1. Trimming at V came to 6 bases and at J to 4 bases, leaving 6 bases not matched to a gene. Germline V gene lookup returns CDR1 SQVTM and CDR2 ANQGSEA. This CDR3 region has 13 residues. CDR3 in amino acids: CSVRWDRYNEQFF. Here the CDR3 DNA reads TGCAGCGTCCGATGGGACAGATACAATGAGCAGTTCTTC.

The CDR3 nucleotides are TGTGCCAGCAGCCAACAGGGCAGGAGAATGAATGGCTACACCTTC. As protein: CASSQQGRRMNGYTF. The chain joins TRBV16 to TRBJ1-2; weak D call: TRBD1 (5 bases). Germline CDR1 and CDR2: KGHSY and FQNENV. The CDR3 loop spans 15 amino acids. The V gene lost 2 bases and the J gene lost 6 bases, with 16 bases spanning the gap.

In its sample, this clone was seen a few times. The gene calls are TRBV6-4 and TRBJ1-2; 9 nucleotides match TRBD1. The germline gives CDR1 MRHNA, CDR2 SNTAGT. V lost 3 bases, J lost 8 bases, and 10 bases stayed unmatched. The CDR3 consists of 15 residues. The CDR3 sequence is CASSEEGQGSDGYTF. The CDR3 coding sequence is TGTGCCAGCAGTGAAGAGGGACAGGGTTCGGACGGCTACACCTTC.

Turning to this clone: Because it lacks the conserved phenylalanine or tryptophan at the end, this CDR3 is likely a read error. It is unclear where the CDR3 begins or ends on the DNA, so no DNA is shown, and the CDR3 is as TCRdb lists it. The V call is TRBV23-1, the J call TRBJ1-2. TRBV23-1 is labeled an ORF, and its function is uncertain. The CDR3 spans 9 residues, counting both ends. CDR3 amino acids: CASSQSLGD.

V is TRBV4-1 and J is TRBJ2-1; D is possibly TRBD2 (6 bases). The CDR3 spans 15 residues. V was pared by 1 base and J by 9 bases, with 16 bases between. Germline V CDR1 and CDR2: MGHRA, YSYEKL. CDR3 amino acids: CASSQASAGWGEQFF. In DNA form, the CDR3 reads TGCGCCAGCAGCCAAGCTTCGGCGGGGTGGGGTGAGCAGTTCTTC.

The V and J genes are TRBV5-1 and TRBJ2-2; tentatively, D is TRBD2 (5 bases). The CDR3 spans 15 residues. The V gene's germline CDR1 is SGHRS and CDR2 YFSETQ. The V end was cut by 2 bases, the J end by 1 base, with 9 bases between. The CDR3 loop reads CASSLRTENTGELFF. The CDR3 nucleotides read TGCGCCAGCAGCTTACGGACTGAGAACACCGGGGAGCTGTTTTTT. Looking up the rest from reference TRBV5-1 and TRBJ2-2 gives the full variable domain: KAGVTQTPRYLIKTRGQQVTLSCSPISGHRSVSWYQQTPGQGLQFLFEYFSETQRNKGNFPGRFSGRQFSNSRSEMNVSTLELGDSALYLCASSLRTENTGELFFGEGSRLTVL.

The chain couples TRBV7-2 to TRBJ2-1; D is perhaps TRBD2 (6 bases). Germline lookup yields CDR1 SGHTA and CDR2 FQGNSA. This CDR3 has 15 amino acids. V was clipped by 1 base and J by 1 base, with 8 bases between them. DNA of the CDR3: TGTGCCAGCAGCTTAGATAGCGGTTCCTACAATGAGCAGTTCTTC. Protein product: CASSLDSGSYNEQFF.